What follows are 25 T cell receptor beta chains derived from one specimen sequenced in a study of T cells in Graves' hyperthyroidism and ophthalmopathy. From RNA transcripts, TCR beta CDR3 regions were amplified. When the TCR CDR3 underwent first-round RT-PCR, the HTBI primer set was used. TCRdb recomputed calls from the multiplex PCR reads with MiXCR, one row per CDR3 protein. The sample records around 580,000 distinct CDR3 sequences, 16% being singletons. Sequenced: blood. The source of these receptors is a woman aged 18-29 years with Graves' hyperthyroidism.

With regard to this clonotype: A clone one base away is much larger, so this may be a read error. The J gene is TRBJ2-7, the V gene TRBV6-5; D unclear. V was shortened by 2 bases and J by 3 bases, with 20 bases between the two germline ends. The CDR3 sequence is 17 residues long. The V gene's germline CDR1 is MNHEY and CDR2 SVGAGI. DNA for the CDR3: TGTGCCAGCAGTTACGATAGGCCGAAAACGGGTGTCTACGAGCAGTACTTC. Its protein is CASSYDRPKTGVYEQYF.

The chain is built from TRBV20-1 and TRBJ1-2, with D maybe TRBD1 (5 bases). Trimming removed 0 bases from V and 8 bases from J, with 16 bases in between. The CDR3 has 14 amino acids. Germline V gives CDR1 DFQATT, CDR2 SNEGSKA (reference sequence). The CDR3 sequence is CSARDPGRGRGYTF. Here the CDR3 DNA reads TGCAGTGCTAGAGATCCCGGGAGGGGTCGCGGCTACACCTTC.

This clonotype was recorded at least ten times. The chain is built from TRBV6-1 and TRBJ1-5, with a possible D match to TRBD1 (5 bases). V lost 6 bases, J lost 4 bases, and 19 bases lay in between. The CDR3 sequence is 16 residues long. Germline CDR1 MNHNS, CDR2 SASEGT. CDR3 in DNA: TGTGCCAGCAGACGAGAGAGAAGGGGTGGGAATCAGCCCCAGCATTTT. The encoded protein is CASRRERRGGNQPQHF.

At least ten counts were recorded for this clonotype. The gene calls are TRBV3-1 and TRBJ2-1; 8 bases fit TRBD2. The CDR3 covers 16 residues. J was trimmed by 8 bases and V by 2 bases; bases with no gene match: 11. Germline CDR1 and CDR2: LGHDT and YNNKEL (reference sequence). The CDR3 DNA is TGTGCCAGCAGCCAATACGAATCGGGGGGGTTGGATGAGCAGTTCTTC. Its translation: CASSQYESGGLDEQFF.

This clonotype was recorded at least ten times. The CDR3 here is CASSSLGGSETQYF. The CDR3 DNA sequence: TGTGCCAGCAGTTCCTTGGGGGGGTCTGAGACCCAGTACTTC. The chain employs TRBV27 and TRBJ2-5; 7 nucleotides agree with TRBD2. V shed 4 bases, J shed 5 bases, and the junction held 7 bases outside the gene matches. Germline V lookup: CDR1 MNHEY, CDR2 SMNVEV (reference sequence). The CDR3 contains 14 residues.

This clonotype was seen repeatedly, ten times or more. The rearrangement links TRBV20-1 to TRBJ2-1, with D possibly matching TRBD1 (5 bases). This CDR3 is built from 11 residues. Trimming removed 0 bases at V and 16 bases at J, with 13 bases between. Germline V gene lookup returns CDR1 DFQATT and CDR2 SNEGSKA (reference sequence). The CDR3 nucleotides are TGCAGTGCTAGAGATGGGGCCAACAACTTCTTC. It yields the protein CSARDGANNFF.

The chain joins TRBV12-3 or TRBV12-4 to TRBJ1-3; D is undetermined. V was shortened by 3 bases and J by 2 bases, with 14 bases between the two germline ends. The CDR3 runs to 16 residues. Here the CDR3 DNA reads TGTGCCAGCAGTTTTCTCGTTGGGTCGACTGGAAACACCATATATTTT. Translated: CASSFLVGSTGNTIYF.

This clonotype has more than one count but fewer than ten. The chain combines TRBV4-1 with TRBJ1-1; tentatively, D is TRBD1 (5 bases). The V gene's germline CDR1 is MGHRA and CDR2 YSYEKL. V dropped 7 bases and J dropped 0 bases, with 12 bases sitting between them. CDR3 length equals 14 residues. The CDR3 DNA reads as TGCGCCAGCACTTACGGGGGAATGAACACTGAAGCTTTCTTT. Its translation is CASTYGGMNTEAFF.

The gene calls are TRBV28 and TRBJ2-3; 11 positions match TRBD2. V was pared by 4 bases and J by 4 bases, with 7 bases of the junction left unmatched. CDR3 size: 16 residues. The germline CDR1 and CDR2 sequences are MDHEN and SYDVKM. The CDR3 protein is CASSSLAGVRSDTQYF. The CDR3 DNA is TGTGCCAGCAGTTCACTAGCGGGAGTTCGGTCAGATACGCAGTATTTT.

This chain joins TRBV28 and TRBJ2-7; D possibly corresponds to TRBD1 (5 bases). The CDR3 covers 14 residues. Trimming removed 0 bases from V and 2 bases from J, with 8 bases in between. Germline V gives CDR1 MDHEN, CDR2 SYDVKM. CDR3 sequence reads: CASSLWVRAYEQYF. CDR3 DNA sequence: TGTGCCAGCAGTTTATGGGTCAGGGCCTACGAGCAGTACTTC.

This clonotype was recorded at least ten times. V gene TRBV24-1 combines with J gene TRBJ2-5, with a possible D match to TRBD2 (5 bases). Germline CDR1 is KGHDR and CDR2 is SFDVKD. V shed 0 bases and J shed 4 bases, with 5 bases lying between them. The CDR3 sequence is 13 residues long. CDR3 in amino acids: CATSDLRGETQYF. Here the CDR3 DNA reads TGTGCCACCAGTGATTTGCGGGGAGAGACCCAGTACTTC.

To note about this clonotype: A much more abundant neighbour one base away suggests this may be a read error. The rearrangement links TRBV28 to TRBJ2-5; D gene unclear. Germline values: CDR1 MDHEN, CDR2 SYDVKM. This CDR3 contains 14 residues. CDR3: CTSSYYSGLKTQYF. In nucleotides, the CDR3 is TGTACCAGCAGTTACTACTCCGGGTTGAAGACCCAGTACTTC.

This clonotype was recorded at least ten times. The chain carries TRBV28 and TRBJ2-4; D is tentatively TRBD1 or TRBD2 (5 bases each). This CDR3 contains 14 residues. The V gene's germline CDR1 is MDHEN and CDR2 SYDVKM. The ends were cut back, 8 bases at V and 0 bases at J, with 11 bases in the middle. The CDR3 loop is CASGLGGAKNIQYF. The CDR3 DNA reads TGTGCCAGCGGCCTTGGGGGAGCCAAAAACATTCAGTACTTC.

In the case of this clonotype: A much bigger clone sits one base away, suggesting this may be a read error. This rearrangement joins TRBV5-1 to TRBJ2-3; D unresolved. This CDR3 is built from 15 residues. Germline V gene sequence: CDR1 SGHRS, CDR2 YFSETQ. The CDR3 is CASSLLATDTETQYF. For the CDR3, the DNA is TGCGCCAGCAGCTTGTTAGCAACTGACACAGAGACGCAGTATTTT. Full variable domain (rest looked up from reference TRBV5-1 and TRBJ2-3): KAGVTQTPRYLIKTRGQQVTLSCSPISGHRSVSWYQQTPGQGLQFLFEYFSETQRNKGNFPGRFSGRQFSNSRSEMNVSTLELGDSALYLCASSLLATDTETQYFGPGTRLTVL.

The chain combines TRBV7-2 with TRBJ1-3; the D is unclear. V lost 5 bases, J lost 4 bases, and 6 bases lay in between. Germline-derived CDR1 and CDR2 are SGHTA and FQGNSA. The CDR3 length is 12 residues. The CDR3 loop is CASSPWGNTIYF. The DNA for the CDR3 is TGTGCCAGCAGCCCTTGGGGAAACACCATATATTTT.

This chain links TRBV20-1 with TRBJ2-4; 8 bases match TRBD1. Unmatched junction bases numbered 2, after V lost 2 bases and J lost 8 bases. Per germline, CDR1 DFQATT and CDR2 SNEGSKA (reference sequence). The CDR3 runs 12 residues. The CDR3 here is CSARQGADIQYF. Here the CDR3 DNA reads TGCAGTGCTAGACAGGGGGCGGACATTCAGTACTTC.

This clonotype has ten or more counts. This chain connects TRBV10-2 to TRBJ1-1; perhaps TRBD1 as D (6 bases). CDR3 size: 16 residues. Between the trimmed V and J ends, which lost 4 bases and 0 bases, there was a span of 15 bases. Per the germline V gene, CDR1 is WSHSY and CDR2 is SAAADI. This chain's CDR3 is CASSGGGIGMNTEAFF. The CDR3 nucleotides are TGCGCCAGCAGTGGTGGGGGCATTGGCATGAACACTGAAGCTTTCTTT.

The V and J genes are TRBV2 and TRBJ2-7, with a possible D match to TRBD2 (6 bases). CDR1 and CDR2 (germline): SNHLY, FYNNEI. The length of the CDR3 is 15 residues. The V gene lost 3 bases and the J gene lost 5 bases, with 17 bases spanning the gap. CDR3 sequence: CASSDRGTFIHEQYF. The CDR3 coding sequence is TGTGCCAGCAGTGATCGGGGGACCTTTATCCACGAGCAGTACTTC.

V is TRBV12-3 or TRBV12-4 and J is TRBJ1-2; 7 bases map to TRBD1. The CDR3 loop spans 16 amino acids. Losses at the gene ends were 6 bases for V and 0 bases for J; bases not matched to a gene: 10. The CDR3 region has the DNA TGTGCCAGCAGCATTGATTACAGGGGCCCTAACTATGGCTACACCTTC. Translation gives CASSIDYRGPNYGYTF.

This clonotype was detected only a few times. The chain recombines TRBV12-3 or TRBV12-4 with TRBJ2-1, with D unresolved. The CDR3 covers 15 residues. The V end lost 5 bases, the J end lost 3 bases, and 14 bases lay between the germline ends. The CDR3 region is CASSPDGLGYNEQFF. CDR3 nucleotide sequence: TGTGCCAGCAGTCCCGATGGGTTAGGCTACAATGAGCAGTTCTTC.

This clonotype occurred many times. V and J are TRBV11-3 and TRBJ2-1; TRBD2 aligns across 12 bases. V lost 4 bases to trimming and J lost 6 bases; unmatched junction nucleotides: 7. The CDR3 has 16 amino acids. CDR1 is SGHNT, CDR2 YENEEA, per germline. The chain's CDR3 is CASSSPLAGGPNEQFF. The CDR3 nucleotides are TGTGCCAGCAGCTCACCACTAGCGGGAGGCCCCAATGAGCAGTTCTTC.

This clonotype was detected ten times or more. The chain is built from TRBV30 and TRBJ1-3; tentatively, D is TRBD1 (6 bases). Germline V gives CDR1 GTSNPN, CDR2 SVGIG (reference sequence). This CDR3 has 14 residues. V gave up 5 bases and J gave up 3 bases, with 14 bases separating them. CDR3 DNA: TGTGCCTGGGGCTTACAGGGCGGTGGAAACACCATATATTTT. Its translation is CAWGLQGGGNTIYF.

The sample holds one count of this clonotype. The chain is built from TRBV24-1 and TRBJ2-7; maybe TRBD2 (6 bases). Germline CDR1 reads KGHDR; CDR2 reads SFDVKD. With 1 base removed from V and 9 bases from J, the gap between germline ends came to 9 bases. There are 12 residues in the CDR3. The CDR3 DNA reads TGTGCCACCAGTGATTTTCACGGGAGGCAGTACTTC. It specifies CATSDFHGRQYF.

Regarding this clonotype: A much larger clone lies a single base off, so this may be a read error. CDR3 residues: CASSSDGYTF. The DNA of the CDR3 is TGTGCCAGCAGCTCCGATGGCTACACCTTC. The chain couples TRBV2 to TRBJ1-2; D is unresolved. Trimming removed 6 bases from V and 6 bases from J, with 5 bases in between. Germline V gene data show CDR1 as SNHLY and CDR2 as FYNNEI. This CDR3 has 10 amino acids.

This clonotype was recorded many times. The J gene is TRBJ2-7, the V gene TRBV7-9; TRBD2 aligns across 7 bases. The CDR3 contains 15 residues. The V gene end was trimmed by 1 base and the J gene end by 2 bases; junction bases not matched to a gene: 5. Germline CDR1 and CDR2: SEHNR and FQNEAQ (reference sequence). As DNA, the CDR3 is TGTGCCAGCAGCTTAGGGGGAGGGATTACCTACGAGCAGTACTTC. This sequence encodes CASSLGGGITYEQYF.